The text below deals with one T cell receptor beta chain. Its antigen is undetermined. This specimen comes from a study of T cell responses to AZD1222 COVID-19 vaccine. General study findings and limits: The study identified only five to seven AZD1222 recipients as seropositive at baseline. Possibly, clonal diversity was underestimated; donors were largely white British and included more females. The study found vaccine-associated CD4 TCRs spanning spike, dominant at 160-218 and 743-854.

TCRdb keeps only in-frame clones here, not all; method: immunoSEQ multiplex PCR. This table holds 140,000 to 150,000 clones, under 95% found once. V gave up 6 bases and J gave up 8 bases, with 16 bases separating them. CDR3 size: 13 residues. CDR1 and CDR2 from the germline V gene are SEHNR and FQNEAQ (reference sequence). The V and J genes are TRBV7-9 and TRBJ1-2; no clear D gene. This sequence originates from an adult in good health. Sequencing was performed on peripheral blood, taken on day 0 of AZD1222 vaccination. CDR3: CASRIVEAFGYTF. Written as DNA, the CDR3 is TGTGCCAGCAGAATCGTCGAGGCTTTCGGCTACACCTTC. The variable domain in full, completed from reference TRBV7-9 and TRBJ1-2, reads DTGVSQNPRHKITKRGQNVTFRCDPISEHNRLYWYRQTLGQGPEFLTYFQNEAQLEKSRLLSDRFSAERPKGSFSTLEIQRTEQGDSAMYLCASRIVEAFGYTFGSGTRLTVV.